These 19 T cell receptor beta chains originate from one sample sequenced in a study of T cell responses to AZD1222 COVID-19 vaccine. The repertoire was sequenced with immunoSEQ multiplex PCR; TCRdb's copy has only in-frame clones and lacks some. The data hold 95,000 to 110,000 clones, with about 87% observed a single time. This sample comprised peripheral blood, obtained on day 0 of AZD1222 vaccination. These receptors were taken from an adult in good health.

The V gene is TRBV12-3 or TRBV12-4, the J gene TRBJ2-7; possible D gene TRBD1, 6 bases. CDR3 size: 12 residues. V was pared by 8 bases and J by 4 bases, with 12 bases between. CDR3 protein: CASGQIYYEQYF. The CDR3 nucleotides are TGTGCCAGCGGACAGATCTATTACGAGCAGTACTTC.

About this clone: An end of the junction does not agree with germline; a read error may underlie this. DNA for the CDR3: TGTGCCAGGAGTACCGGGACAGTGAACACTGAAGCTTTCTTT. This translates into CARSTGTVNTEAFF. This chain joins TRBV19 and TRBJ1-1; TRBD1 matches at 7 bases. The CDR3 has 14 residues. The V gene's germline CDR1 is LNHDA and CDR2 SQIVND (reference sequence). Drawing the rest from reference TRBV19 and TRBJ1-1, the complete variable domain is DGGITQSPKYLFRKEGQNVTLSCEQNLNHDAMYWYRQDPGQGLRLIYYSQIVNDFQKGDIAEGYSVSREKKESFPLTVTSAQKNPTAFYLCARSTGTVNTEAFFGQGTRLTVV.

Remarks on this clone: The sample contains more than one DNA sequence encoding this CDR3. This sequence joins TRBV18 and TRBJ2-5; D perhaps matches TRBD1 (6 bases). The CDR3 extends over 13 amino acids. V lost 3 bases, J lost 2 bases, and 7 bases lay in between. Germline CDR1 and CDR2: KGHSH and LQKENI. The DNA for the CDR3 is TGTGCCAGCTCACCCGGACAGCAAGAGACCCAGTACTTC. Translating gives CASSPGQQETQYF.

The V call is TRBV7-3, the J call TRBJ2-1; no clear D. The CDR3 totals 15 residues. Germline lookup yields CDR1 SGHTA and CDR2 FQGTGA. Trimming took 4 bases from V and 2 from J, leaving 12 bases between them. The DNA for the CDR3 is TGTGCCAGCAGCTATATAGAAGCGACCTACAATGAGCAGTTCTTC. Residues: CASSYIEATYNEQFF.

The gene calls are TRBV9 and TRBJ1-5; 10 nucleotides match TRBD1. The CDR3 is 14 residues long. The V gene end was trimmed by 3 bases and the J gene end by 6 bases; junction bases not matched to a gene: 3. From germline, CDR1 is SGDLS and CDR2 YYNGEE. The CDR3 protein is CASSGTGGTQPQHF. In DNA form, the CDR3 reads TGTGCCAGCAGCGGGACAGGGGGAACTCAGCCCCAGCATTTT.

CDR3 in DNA: TGCGCCAGCAGCCTTGGACAGGGGATTGGTACCGGGGAGCTGTTTTTT. Protein: CASSLGQGIGTGELFF. The chain links TRBV4-3 to TRBJ2-2; TRBD1 aligns across 9 bases. With 4 bases clipped from V and 5 bases from J, the junction kept 8 bases outside the gene matches. This CDR3 has 16 residues. Germline CDR1 LGHNA, CDR2 YSLEER.

This rearrangement joins TRBV6-5 to TRBJ1-5, with D perhaps matching TRBD1 (5 bases). The CDR3 is 15 residues long. In germline, CDR1 is MNHEY, CDR2 SVGAGI. Trimming pared 8 bases from V and 1 base from J, leaving 15 bases between. In DNA, the CDR3 is TGTGCCAGCCAACGAAACCGGGACAGCAATCAGCCCCAGCATTTT. It translates to CASQRNRDSNQPQHF.

V is TRBV14 and J is TRBJ1-3; no definite D call. The CDR3 is made up of 15 amino acids. V was clipped by 0 bases and J by 4 bases, with 10 bases between them. The V gene's germline CDR1 is SGHDN and CDR2 FVKESK. This CDR3 reads CASSQEIQLGNTIYF. CDR3 nucleotides: TGTGCCAGCAGCCAAGAGATACAGCTCGGAAACACCATATATTTT.

This chain joins TRBV14 and TRBJ2-2, with unresolved D. The CDR3 has 13 amino acids. The germline V gene has CDR1 SGHDN and CDR2 FVKESK. Trimming stripped 3 bases from V and 2 bases from J, with 4 bases between. CDR3 protein: CASSHFNTGELFF. CDR3 nucleotide sequence: TGTGCCAGCAGCCATTTTAACACCGGGGAGCTGTTTTTT. Drawing the rest from reference TRBV14 and TRBJ2-2, the complete variable domain is EAGVTQFPSHSVIEKGQTVTLRCDPISGHDNLYWYRRVMGKEIKFLLHFVKESKQDESGMPNNRFLAERTGGTYSTLKVQPAELEDSGVYFCASSHFNTGELFFGEGSRLTVL.

The chain combines TRBV9 with TRBJ2-4; 8 nucleotides align to TRBD2. The CDR3 length is 14 residues. The germline V gene has CDR1 SGDLS and CDR2 YYNGEE. J was trimmed by 3 bases and V by 3 bases; bases with no gene match: 2. In nucleotides, the CDR3 is TGTGCCAGCAGCGGCACTAGCGGCAAAAACATTCAGTACTTC. This sequence encodes CASSGTSGKNIQYF.

This rearrangement joins TRBV27 to TRBJ2-1; D is unclear. Germline values: CDR1 MNHEY, CDR2 SMNVEV (reference sequence). There are 15 residues in the CDR3. V was clipped by 3 bases and J by 4 bases, with 13 bases between them. CDR3 bases: TGTGCCAGCAGTTTTGGCCCGGTCCATTACAATGAGCAGTTCTTC. Residues: CASSFGPVHYNEQFF.

The rearrangement links TRBV3-1 (or the pseudogene TRBV3-2) to TRBJ1-3; D is possibly TRBD1 (6 bases). The V and J ends lost 4 bases and 3 bases respectively, with 13 bases between them. The germline CDR1 and CDR2 sequences are LGHDT and YNNKEL (reference sequence). The CDR3 is 15 amino acids. CDR3 sequence: CASSPDGGNGNTIYF. The CDR3 region has the DNA TGTGCCAGCAGCCCCGACGGGGGCAATGGAAACACCATATATTTT.

The J gene is TRBJ2-3, the V gene TRBV5-1; 11 bases map to TRBD2. With V trimmed by 4 bases and J by 6 bases, 4 bases remained unmatched. Germline CDR1 and CDR2: SGHRS and YFSETQ. This CDR3 region has 14 residues. The CDR3 spells CASSASGGLDTQYF. CDR3 DNA sequence: TGCGCCAGCAGCGCTAGCGGGGGGCTTGATACGCAGTATTTT.

The chain combines TRBV5-4 with TRBJ2-5, with 9 bases lining up with TRBD2. The V gene's germline CDR1 is SGHNT and CDR2 YYREEE (reference sequence). The V and J ends lost 7 bases and 0 bases, in that order; junction bases with no gene match: 10. The CDR3 totals 16 residues. The DNA of the CDR3 is TGTGCCAGCTTCCATCTAGCGGGGTCTAACCAAGAGACCCAGTACTTC. Protein sequence: CASFHLAGSNQETQYF. The full variable domain, with the rest looked up from reference TRBV5-4 and TRBJ2-5, is ETGVTQSPTHLIKTRGQQVTLRCSSQSGHNTVSWYQQALGQGPQFIFQYYREEENGRGNFPPRFSGLQFPNYSSELNVNALELDDSALYLCASFHLAGSNQETQYFGPGTRLLVL.

The gene calls are TRBV28 and TRBJ1-5, with D hard to call. Germline V gene lookup returns CDR1 MDHEN and CDR2 SYDVKM. V dropped 3 bases and J dropped 2 bases, with 14 bases sitting between them. The CDR3 is 16 residues long. CDR3 amino acids: CASSFGRTWGNQPQHF. The CDR3 DNA reads as TGTGCCAGCAGTTTTGGCAGGACGTGGGGCAATCAGCCCCAGCATTTT.

This chain joins TRBV5-1 and TRBJ2-7; TRBD1 might be the D (5 bases). In germline, CDR1 is SGHRS, CDR2 YFSETQ. Trimming cost V 0 bases and J 2 bases, with 12 bases left between them. There are 15 residues in the CDR3. The CDR3 nucleotides read TGCGCCAGCAGCTTGGATTCAGGGTTAACCTACGAGCAGTACTTC. Translation: CASSLDSGLTYEQYF. Drawing the rest from reference TRBV5-1 and TRBJ2-7, the complete variable domain is KAGVTQTPRYLIKTRGQQVTLSCSPISGHRSVSWYQQTPGQGLQFLFEYFSETQRNKGNFPGRFSGRQFSNSRSEMNVSTLELGDSALYLCASSLDSGLTYEQYFGPGTRLTVT.

This chain connects TRBV14 to TRBJ1-1; D not certain. Trimming cost V 1 base and J 6 bases, with 15 bases left between them. The germline V gene encodes CDR1 SGHDN and CDR2 FVKESK. There are 15 residues in the CDR3. The CDR3, as DNA: TGTGCCAGCAGCCAAGTCATAAGGCGGGGATCTGAAGCTTTCTTT. Translated, it gives CASSQVIRRGSEAFF.

The chain employs TRBV6-5 and TRBJ2-7; D remains ambiguous. Looked up from germline, CDR1 is MNHEY and CDR2 is SVGAGI. The CDR3 has 14 residues. With 6 bases removed from V and 0 bases from J, the gap between germline ends came to 12 bases. The CDR3 protein is CASRGAASSYEQYF. The CDR3 DNA follows: TGTGCCAGCAGGGGTGCGGCCTCCTCCTACGAGCAGTACTTC.

V gene TRBV4-3 combines with J gene TRBJ2-1; no firm D call. The CDR3 has 14 residues. Trimming pared 0 bases from V and 10 bases from J, leaving 13 bases between. Germline V gene lookup returns CDR1 LGHNA and CDR2 YSLEER. CDR3 residues: CASSQEVVSQEQFF. The CDR3 region has the DNA TGCGCCAGCAGCCAAGAAGTCGTCTCCCAAGAGCAGTTCTTC.